These 10 T cell receptor beta chains came from one sample sequenced in a study of T cell responses to AZD1222 COVID-19 vaccine. Profiling relied on immunoSEQ multiplex PCR, and the TCRdb table lists in-frame clones only, not all of them. The sample shows 100,000 to 150,000 clones, roughly 85% of them seen only once. The starting material was peripheral blood, obtained 28 days after the second dose of the MenACWY control vaccine. The receptors stem from an adult who received the MenACWY meningococcal vaccine as a control.

The chain recombines TRBV7-2 with TRBJ1-2; TRBD1 matches at 9 bases. V shed 6 bases, J shed 1 base, and the junction held 6 bases outside the gene matches. Germline values: CDR1 SGHTA, CDR2 FQGNSA. The CDR3 totals 15 residues. This CDR3 reads CASRPRTGDNYGYTF. CDR3 sequence (DNA): TGTGCCAGCAGACCTAGGACAGGGGATAACTATGGCTACACCTTC.

The V call is TRBV18, the J call TRBJ1-2; 9 positions agree with TRBD1. The CDR3 runs to 13 residues. Trimming took 3 bases from V and 6 from J; bases not matched to a gene: 2. Germline CDR1 KGHSH, CDR2 LQKENI. CDR3 nucleotide sequence: TGTGCCAGCTCACCGGGACAGGGAAATGGCTACACCTTC. Its protein product is CASSPGQGNGYTF.

The sample holds one count of this clone. V gene TRBV6-5 combines with J gene TRBJ1-5; D unresolved. Germline CDR1 and CDR2: MNHEY and SVGAGI. This CDR3 has 16 residues. V was clipped by 0 bases and J by 6 bases, with 15 bases between them. Here the CDR3 DNA reads TGTGCCAGCAGTTACTCTTGGGAACCTCAACTTCAGCCCCAGCATTTT. This translates into CASSYSWEPQLQPQHF.

This clone was counted a few times. The V and J genes are TRBV25-1 and TRBJ1-2; D is uncertain. Germline V lookup: CDR1 MGHDK, CDR2 SYGVNS. Trimming removed 5 bases from V and 13 bases from J, with 14 bases in between. This CDR3 has 11 amino acids. The CDR3 is CASSHLTALTF. In DNA form, the CDR3 reads TGTGCCAGCAGTCACCTGACGGCCCTCACCTTC.

The chain is built from TRBV6-5 and TRBJ1-2, with TRBD1 matching 7 bases. J lost 6 bases, V lost 10 bases, and 11 bases had no gene match. Germline CDR1 is MNHEY and CDR2 is SVGAGI. This CDR3 is 13 amino acids long. For the CDR3, the DNA is TGTGCCACTACAGGGGTAACCTACCATGGCTACACCTTC. It is translated as CATTGVTYHGYTF.

The gene calls are TRBV7-2 and TRBJ2-1; D may be TRBD1 (6 bases). The CDR3 contains 16 residues. Germline V lookup: CDR1 SGHTA, CDR2 FQGNSA. With 0 bases removed from V and 2 bases from J, the gap between germline ends came to 11 bases. Here the CDR3 reads CASSLASSGAYNEQFF. The CDR3 DNA reads TGTGCCAGCAGCTTAGCCTCTTCAGGGGCCTACAATGAGCAGTTCTTC.

This clone was counted between two and nine times. The rearrangement joins TRBV19 to TRBJ1-5, with no clear D. The CDR3 has 16 residues. The V gene's germline CDR1 is LNHDA and CDR2 SQIVND (reference sequence). The germline V and J ends were trimmed by 3 bases and 1 base, with 13 bases remaining between them. The DNA for the CDR3 is TGTGCCAGTAGTATTCGGGCAGGCCCAAGCAATCAGCCCCAGCATTTT. Its protein is CASSIRAGPSNQPQHF.

The gene calls are TRBV4-1 and TRBJ1-2; D call uncertain. V was shortened by 4 bases and J by 8 bases, with 17 bases between the two germline ends. Germline V gives CDR1 MGHRA, CDR2 YSYEKL. There are 14 residues in the CDR3. This CDR3 reads CASSPEAYSRGYTF. The CDR3 nucleotides are TGCGCCAGCAGCCCAGAGGCATATTCAAGAGGCTACACCTTC.

The V gene is TRBV12-5, the J gene TRBJ1-2, with 7 positions matching TRBD1. Per the germline V gene, CDR1 is LGHNT and CDR2 is FRNRAP. The CDR3 loop spans 16 amino acids. Unmatched junction bases numbered 12, after V lost 0 bases and J lost 8 bases. This chain's CDR3 is CASGLVPGQSLSGYTF. CDR3 coding DNA: TGTGCTAGTGGTTTGGTACCGGGACAGTCACTTTCGGGCTACACCTTC.

The V call is TRBV6-5, the J call TRBJ1-2, with 7 bases matching TRBD1. Germline CDR1 reads MNHEY; CDR2 reads SVGAGI. This CDR3 is built from 13 residues. V was clipped by 6 bases and J by 4 bases; unmatched bases: 5. This chain's CDR3 is CASRRQGAYGYTF. CDR3 in DNA: TGTGCCAGCAGGCGACAGGGAGCCTATGGCTACACCTTC.